Detailed here is one TCR beta chain. Time point denoted: 2015-2016 season, 7 days after influenza vaccination. Data came from immunoSEQ multiplex PCR; TCRdb stores just in-frame clones and leaves some out. This sample carries 8,000 to 13,000 clones, roughly 83% of them seen once, and the ten largest clones take 0.4%. The data were obtained in a study of follicular helper T cells after annual influenza vaccination. The sequencing here drew on CXCR5- memory CD4+ T cells sorted from blood, taken 7 days after influenza vaccination. The receptor's source is an adult who received the influenza vaccine.

In DNA form, the CDR3 reads TGTGCCTGCAACCAAGGGGGGACAGGCTTTCGTGGCTACACCTTC. As protein: CACNQGGTGFRGYTF. The chain is built from TRBV30 and TRBJ1-2, with 8 bases fitting TRBD1. V shed 6 bases, J shed 7 bases, and the junction held 16 bases outside the gene matches. Germline values: CDR1 GTSNPN, CDR2 SVGIG (reference sequence). The CDR3 sequence is 15 residues long. Supplemented by reference TRBV30 and TRBJ1-2, the full variable domain reads SQTIHQWPATLVQPVGSPLSLECTVEGTSNPNLYWYRQAAGRGLQLLFYSVGIGQISSEVPQNLSASRPQDRQFILSSKKLLLSDSGFYLCACNQGGTGFRGYTFGSGTRLTVV.